A single sample gave rise to the 4 T cell receptor beta chains below, sequenced in a study of cytomegalovirus exposure and HLA in healthy donors. Primers for the PCR totalled 60 Vbeta and 13 Jbeta. Clones were sequenced by immunoSEQ multiplex PCR, and TCRdb holds only the in-frame ones, with some missing. The listing records tens of thousands of clones. The sequenced material came from PBMCs. These receptor sequences come from a woman in her fifties or sixties in good health and CMV-seropositive.

This chain connects TRBV28 to TRBJ1-1, with no clear D. Trimming removed 6 bases from V and 10 bases from J, with 15 bases in between. CDR3 length equals 12 residues. Germline V gene sequence: CDR1 MDHEN, CDR2 SYDVKM. The CDR3 nucleotides read TGTGCCAGCAGACCTCCGGGGATCGGAGCTTTCTTT. This gives the protein CASRPPGIGAFF.

This chain joins TRBV5-4 and TRBJ2-3; 8 bases line up with TRBD2. V lost 0 bases and J lost 0; bases outside the gene matches: 6. The germline CDR1 and CDR2 sequences are SGHNT and YYREEE (reference sequence). This CDR3 region has 17 residues. CDR3 bases: TGTGCCAGCAGCTTGGCCGGAGCGGGGGTTAGCACAGATACGCAGTATTTT. Amino acids: CASSLAGAGVSTDTQYF. Looking up the rest from reference TRBV5-4 and TRBJ2-3 gives the full variable domain: ETGVTQSPTHLIKTRGQQVTLRCSSQSGHNTVSWYQQALGQGPQFIFQYYREEENGRGNFPPRFSGLQFPNYSSELNVNALELDDSALYLCASSLAGAGVSTDTQYFGPGTRLTVL.

V and J are TRBV9 and TRBJ2-3; TRBD2 aligns across 9 bases. This CDR3 is built from 17 residues. V was clipped by 3 bases and J by 2 bases; unmatched bases: 10. Germline CDR1 is SGDLS and CDR2 is YYNGEE. This chain's CDR3 is CASSETAAGGITDTQYF. CDR3 nucleotides: TGTGCCAGCAGCGAGACGGCAGCGGGGGGTATCACAGATACGCAGTATTTT. The full variable domain, completed using reference TRBV9 and TRBJ2-3, is DSGVTQTPKHLITATGQRVTLRCSPRSGDLSVYWYQQSLDQGLQFLIQYYNGEERAKGNILERFSAQQFPDLHSELNLSSLELGDSALYFCASSETAAGGITDTQYFGPGTRLTVL.

The V call is TRBV6-6, the J call TRBJ1-5; possibly TRBD1 for D (6 bases). Trimming stripped 5 bases from V and 0 bases from J, with 11 bases between. Germline CDR1 reads MNHNY; CDR2 reads SVGAGI (reference sequence). CDR3 length: 15 amino acids. The CDR3 sequence is CASSLDRTSNQPQHF. CDR3 in DNA: TGTGCCAGCAGTCTAGACAGGACTAGCAATCAGCCCCAGCATTTT.